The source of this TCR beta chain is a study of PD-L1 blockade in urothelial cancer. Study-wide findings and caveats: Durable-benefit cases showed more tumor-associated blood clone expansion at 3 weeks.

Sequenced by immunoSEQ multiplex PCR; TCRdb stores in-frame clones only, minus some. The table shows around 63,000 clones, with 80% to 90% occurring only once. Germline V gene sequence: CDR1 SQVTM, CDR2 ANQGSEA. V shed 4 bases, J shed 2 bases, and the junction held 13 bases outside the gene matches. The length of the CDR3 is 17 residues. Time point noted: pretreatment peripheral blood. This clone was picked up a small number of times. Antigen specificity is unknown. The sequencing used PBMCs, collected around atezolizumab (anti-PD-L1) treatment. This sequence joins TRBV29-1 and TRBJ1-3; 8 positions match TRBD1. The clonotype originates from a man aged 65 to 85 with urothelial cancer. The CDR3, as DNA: TGCAGCGTTGCACTCGGGGGCAGGGGGCGCGCTGGAAACACCATATATTTT. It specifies CSVALGGRGRAGNTIYF.